The TCR beta chain under discussion was sequenced for a study of blood T cell repertoires in COVID-19. At the level of the study: Material from acute and convalescent COVID-19 was sourced from the United States, Italy and Spain.

Measured with immunoSEQ multiplex PCR; TCRdb has only the in-frame clones, and not every one. The sample has about 250,000 clones, 75% to 90% seen once. Germline lookup yields CDR1 SGHRS and CDR2 YFSETQ. V shed 4 bases and J 7 bases; nucleotides not matched to a gene: 9. CDR3 length: 15 amino acids. There are a few counts of this clone. This TCR derives from a man in his thirties or forties with acute or convalescent COVID-19. The chain is built from TRBV5-1 and TRBJ1-4; TRBD1 matches 8 bases. Sequencing was done on a sample of peripheral blood. CDR3 in amino acids: CASSLRGRSGEKLFF. CDR3 bases: TGCGCCAGCAGCCTCAGGGGGCGGTCGGGTGAAAAACTGTTTTTT.